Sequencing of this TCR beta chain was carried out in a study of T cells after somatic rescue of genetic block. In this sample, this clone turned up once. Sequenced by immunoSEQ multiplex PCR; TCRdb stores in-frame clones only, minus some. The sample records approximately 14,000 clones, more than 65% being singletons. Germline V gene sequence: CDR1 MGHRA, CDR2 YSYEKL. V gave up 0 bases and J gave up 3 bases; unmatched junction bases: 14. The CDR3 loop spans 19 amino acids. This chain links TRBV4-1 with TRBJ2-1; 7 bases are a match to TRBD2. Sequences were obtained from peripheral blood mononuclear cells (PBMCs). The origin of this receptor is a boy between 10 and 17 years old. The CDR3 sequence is CASSQDPSGVGRGYNEQFF. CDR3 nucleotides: TGCGCCAGCAGCCAAGACCCTAGCGGAGTGGGACGGGGCTACAATGAGCAGTTCTTC.